These 2 T cell receptor beta chains were all obtained from the same sample, sequenced in a study of T cell responses to AZD1222 COVID-19 vaccine (dated by TCRdb to 2020 to 2023). The time point label here, explained by the study, means: baseline before first vaccination. Libraries came from the immunoSEQ multiplex PCR assay. TCRdb holds this immuneACCESS table with in-frame rearrangements only. Some clones are missing; in checked studies, unresolved V genes explain under half, and the rest has no known cause. The sample records 90,000 to 150,000 clones, over 75% of which are singletons. Of the sample, 9% to 9.5% falls within the top ten clones. The specimen comprised peripheral blood, sampled on day 0 of AZD1222 vaccination. These receptor sequences come from an adult in good health.

The J gene is TRBJ1-4, the V gene TRBV25-1; no firm D call. Germline lookup yields CDR1 MGHDK and CDR2 SYGVNS. The CDR3 is 14 amino acids. V was cut by 6 bases and J by 0 bases, with 8 bases left in between. The CDR3 is CASRSDTTNEKLFF. The CDR3 nucleotides read TGTGCCAGCAGATCTGACACAACTAATGAAAAACTGTTTTTT.

The CDR3: CASRDRGGSTEAFF. The CDR3 DNA reads TGTGCCAGCAGGGACAGGGGAGGTAGCACTGAAGCTTTCTTT. This chain joins TRBV2 and TRBJ1-1; 9 bases map to TRBD1. Unmatched junction bases numbered 6, after V lost 6 bases and J lost 4 bases. Germline loops: CDR1 SNHLY, CDR2 FYNNEI. The length of the CDR3 is 14 residues.